This T cell receptor (beta chain) was documented in a study of spatial heterogeneity in lung cancer. Across the study: The average appearance count of each unique TCR and UMI combination in raw reads was more than nine.

Regarding time point: sample taken at primary tumor resection. Frozen PBMC, nontumor lung or tumor provided whole RNA, which was sequenced unsorted. The donors, approximately 66 patients with untreated early-stage non-small cell lung cancer, provided the samples. The sample holds many counts of this clonotype. The V end lost 0 bases, the J end lost 5 bases, and 11 bases lay between the germline ends. The CDR3 is 15 residues long. CDR1 and CDR2 from the germline V gene are LNHDA and SQIVND (reference sequence). TCRdb used MiXCR to reprocess the 5' RACE reads, holding one entry per CDR3 protein. The table has about 85,000 distinct CDR3 sequences, under 25% seen once.

The chain uses TRBV19 and TRBJ2-4; D unclear. The clonotype comes from a male donor with early-stage non-small cell lung cancer. Here the sequenced sample was PBMCs, taken at surgery. The CDR3 loop reads CASSIDVTAQNIQYF. The DNA for the CDR3 is TGTGCCAGTAGTATAGATGTCACCGCTCAAAACATTCAGTACTTC.